This T cell receptor beta chain came from a study of cytomegalovirus exposure and HLA in healthy donors. The PCR had 60 Vbeta and 13 Jbeta primers. Here immunoSEQ multiplex PCR was the method, and the copy in TCRdb shows in-frame clones only, minus some. The sample holds about 190,000 clones; under 80% are singletons and the top ten take approximately 4.6%. This CDR3 spans 16 amino acids. Germline loops: CDR1 MDHEN, CDR2 SYDVKM. The V gene end was trimmed by 2 bases and the J gene end by 7 bases; junction bases not matched to a gene: 9. The receptor was derived from a young man in good health and CMV-seropositive. The chain employs TRBV28 and TRBJ2-2; TRBD2 agrees at 8 bases. Material for sequencing was PBMCs. CDR3 DNA sequence: TGTGCCAGCAGTTTAGTCGGGAGGGCCGTAGGCGGGGAGCTGTTTTTT. Its protein is CASSLVGRAVGGELFF.